What follows are 2 T cell receptor beta chains derived from one specimen sequenced in a study of blood T cell repertoires in COVID-19. Only in-frame clones appear in the TCRdb table, and some are missing; sequencing was by immunoSEQ multiplex PCR. The repertoire holds about 100,000 clones, with about 89% as singletons. The sequencing sample was made of peripheral blood. The source of these receptors is a woman aged 25 to 39 with acute or convalescent COVID-19.

In DNA, the CDR3 is TGTGCTAGCGTCCTCGACAGGGCGAACACTGAAGCTTTCTTT. It is translated as CASVLDRANTEAFF. The chain employs TRBV12-5 and TRBJ1-1; 7 nucleotides align to TRBD1. CDR3 length: 14 residues. Germline CDR1 and CDR2: LGHNT and FRNRAP. The V segment lost 9 bases and the J segment 1 base; nucleotides outside the gene matches: 8.

This chain joins TRBV19 and TRBJ2-3, with a tentative D call TRBD1 (5 bases). V was shortened by 3 bases and J by 3 bases, with 13 bases between the two germline ends. Germline-derived CDR1 and CDR2 are LNHDA and SQIVND (reference sequence). The CDR3 spans 15 residues. This CDR3 reads CASSMGRVTTDTQYF. The CDR3 DNA sequence: TGTGCCAGTAGTATGGGCAGGGTAACTACAGATACGCAGTATTTT.